These T cell receptor beta chains were read from a single sample in a study of metastatic and nonmetastatic thyroid tumors. TCRdb recomputed clones from the PCR reads via MiXCR. Of 13,000 or so clones detected, about 33% appear once; the ten largest clones hold around an eighth. What was sequenced was tumor tissue. The receptors shown here come from a male donor with papillary thyroid cancer or a benign thyroid nodule (not recorded which). Some clones in this sample may be carry-over from other donors' samples. CDR3s include the opening cysteine and the closing phenylalanine or tryptophan. The D gene is left open where the match is weak. The size entry is marked missing in some rows and otherwise reads once, few, many or a size class.

D gene	V gene	J gene	clone size	CDR3 protein	CDR3 DNA
NA	TRBV6-1	TRBJ1-6	few	CASRGFTAPLHF	TGTGCCAGCAGGGGATTTACAGCACCCCTCCACTTT
TRBD2	TRBV4-2	TRBJ2-1	NA	CAIWSSGPLKAGNEQFF	TGTGCCATTTGGTCTAGCGGGCCTCTGAAGGCGGGGAATGAGCAGTTCTTC
NA	TRBV7-8	TRBJ2-2	NA	CASIRTVSTGELFF	TGTGCCAGCATACGGACAGTGAGCACCGGGGAGCTGTTTTTT
NA	TRBV11-2	TRBJ1-6	NA	CASSSGGRSPLHF	TGTGCCAGCAGCTCCGGGGGCCGTTCACCCCTCCACTTT
TRBD1	TRBV19	TRBJ2-7	NA	CASRDRGTSAYEQYF	TGTGCCAGTCGGGACAGGGGTACCTCTGCCTACGAGCAGTACTTC
TRBD1	TRBV12-3/TRBV12-4	TRBJ2-7	NA	CASSLGDSSSYEQYF	TGTGCCAGCAGTTTGGGGGACAGCAGCTCCTACGAGCAGTACTTC
NA	TRBV20-1	TRBJ2-1	NA	CSATVSQDLGEQFF	TGCAGTGCCACCGTATCCCAGGACTTGGGTGAGCAGTTCTTC
NA	TRBV6-1	TRBJ1-5	NA	CASSELPAGSNQPQHF	TGTGCCAGCAGTGAACTACCCGCAGGGTCCAATCAGCCCCAGCATTTT
NA	TRBV6-8	TRBJ1-2	NA	CASSPRGGARHYGYTF	TGTGCCAGCAGTCCGCGGGGGGGGGCGCGTCACTATGGCTACACCTTC
NA	TRBV19	TRBJ1-1	few	CASRKRQGGAEAFF	TGTGCCAGTAGGAAAAGGCAGGGTGGTGCTGAAGCTTTCTTT
NA	TRBV6-5	TRBJ2-1	many	CASSNFNLPLGYNEQFF	TGTGCCAGCAGTAACTTTAACCTCCCGCTAGGCTACAATGAGCAGTTCTTC
NA	TRBV6-4	TRBJ1-1	NA	CASSNSQTGEAFF	TGTGCCAGCAGTAATTCCCAGACAGGAGAAGCTTTCTTT
NA	TRBV19	TRBJ2-7	few	CASSNTDRLYEQYF	TGTGCCAGTAGTAACACAGACAGGCTCTACGAGCAGTACTTC
NA	TRBV12-3/TRBV12-4	TRBJ2-7	few	CASTEGDSTYEQYF	TGTGCCAGCACCGAAGGGGATTCCACCTACGAGCAGTACTTC
NA	TRBV5-1	TRBJ1-3	NA	CASSSDRNSGNTIYF	TGCGCCAGCAGCTCGGACAGAAACTCTGGAAACACCATATATTTT
NA	TRBV28	TRBJ2-7	few	CASRKGPSSYEQYF	TGTGCCAGCAGGAAGGGGCCGTCCTCCTACGAGCAGTACTTC
NA	TRBV10-3	TRBJ1-5	NA	CATRGDERNQPQHF	TGTGCCACCCGAGGGGACGAGAGGAATCAGCCCCAGCATTTT
NA	TRBV19	TRBJ1-5	medium-sized	CATRGQPGGNQPQHF	TGTGCCACCCGAGGGCAGCCCGGGGGAAATCAGCCCCAGCATTTT
NA	TRBV9	TRBJ1-5	NA	CASSVALKEFRLTYSNQPQHF	TGTGCCAGCAGCGTAGCCCTCAAGGAGTTTCGTTTGACCTATAGCAATCAGCCCCAGCATTTT
NA	TRBV14	TRBJ1-6	NA	CASSHNHNSPLHF	TGTGCCAGCAGCCACAACCATAATTCACCCCTCCACTTT
NA	TRBV11-3	TRBJ2-1	NA	CASSSTWTSYNEQFF	TGTGCCAGCAGCTCCACTTGGACGAGCTACAATGAGCAGTTCTTC
NA	TRBV20-1	TRBJ2-5	NA	CSARVDTRETQYF	TGCAGTGCTAGAGTGGACACTCGTGAGACCCAGTACTTC